This T cell receptor beta chain was documented in a study of technical replicates of blood from a handful of donors. CDR1 and CDR2 (germline): GTSNPN, SVGIG (reference sequence). The CDR3 is made up of 12 amino acids. V gave up 4 bases and J gave up 6 bases; unmatched junction bases: 3. TCRdb's copy holds only in-frame clones and misses some; the assay was immunoSEQ multiplex PCR. Among some 70,000 clones, about nine tenths were seen once, and the ten largest hold roughly 0.36%. The sequence was collected from a human donor in good health. The rearrangement uses TRBV30 and TRBJ1-5; 7 bases are shared with TRBD1. Sequencing was carried out using T cells isolated from PBMCs. The CDR3 DNA reads as TGTGCCTGGAACACAGGGGCTCAGCCCCAGCATTTT. This translates into CAWNTGAQPQHF.